These 18 T cell receptor beta chains originate from one sample sequenced in a study of blood T cell repertoires in COVID-19. Only in-frame clones appear in the TCRdb table, and some are missing; sequencing was by immunoSEQ multiplex PCR. The profile covers about 480,000 clones, with approximately 92% appearing a single time and 0.7% to 1% taken by the ten largest. The sequenced sample was peripheral blood. The origin of the receptors is a man in his late teens or twenties with COVID-19, enrolled during active disease.

This chain links TRBV9 with TRBJ1-4; 9 bases match TRBD1. Germline CDR1 and CDR2: SGDLS and YYNGEE. Trimming at V came to 2 bases and at J to 8 bases, leaving 4 bases not matched to a gene. CDR3 length: 14 residues. CDR3 sequence reads: CASSVTGGGEKLFF. The CDR3 nucleotides read TGTGCCAGCAGCGTGACAGGGGGTGGAGAAAAACTGTTTTTT.

V is TRBV7-6 and J is TRBJ1-1; a possible D gene is TRBD1 (6 bases). The V gene lost 4 bases and the J gene lost 1 base, with 16 bases spanning the gap. The CDR3 extends over 16 amino acids. Germline CDR1 is SGHVS and CDR2 is FNYEAQ. CDR3 in amino acids: CASSSSTGHSNTEAFF. In DNA form, the CDR3 reads TGTGCCAGCAGCTCGTCGACAGGCCACTCGAACACTGAAGCTTTCTTT.

In nucleotides, the CDR3 is TGTGCCAGCAGCGACAGCGGCACAGATACGCAGTATTTT. Translation: CASSDSGTDTQYF. The chain is built from TRBV7-2 and TRBJ2-3; D is possibly TRBD1 (5 bases). With 5 bases removed from V and 1 base from J, the gap between germline ends came to 7 bases. Germline V lookup: CDR1 SGHTA, CDR2 FQGNSA. The CDR3 runs 13 residues.

The V call is TRBV9, the J call TRBJ2-7; tentative D call: TRBD2 (5 bases). The CDR3 loop spans 13 amino acids. The germline V and J ends were trimmed by 2 bases and 6 bases, with 12 bases remaining between them. Germline CDR1 and CDR2: SGDLS and YYNGEE. The CDR3 DNA follows: TGTGCCAGCAGCGTCCTTACTAGTTCCGAGCAGTACTTC. Translation gives CASSVLTSSEQYF.

V gene TRBV18 combines with J gene TRBJ2-1; D is possibly TRBD1 (6 bases). Per germline, CDR1 KGHSH and CDR2 LQKENI. With 3 bases removed from V and 3 bases from J, the gap between germline ends came to 9 bases. CDR3 size: 14 residues. CDR3 protein: CASSPVQGYNEQFF. The DNA for the CDR3 is TGTGCCAGCTCACCGGTACAGGGCTACAATGAGCAGTTCTTC.

About this clone: Additional DNA sequences in this sample encode the identical CDR3. CDR3 sequence: CASSLGQGVDTQYF. The CDR3 bases are TGTGCCAGCAGCTTAGGACAGGGCGTAGATACGCAGTATTTT. This sequence joins TRBV7-9 and TRBJ2-3; 7 bases agree with TRBD1. This CDR3 is 14 amino acids long. Germline CDR1 and CDR2: SEHNR and FQNEAQ (reference sequence). Trimming at V came to 1 base and at J to 5 bases, leaving 3 bases not matched to a gene.

V gene TRBV15 combines with J gene TRBJ1-4, with D perhaps TRBD1 (6 bases). V was shortened by 0 bases and J by 4 bases, with 12 bases between the two germline ends. The length of the CDR3 is 16 residues. Germline V gene sequence: CDR1 LNHNV, CDR2 YYDKDF (reference sequence). CDR3: CATSRDIAGVNEKLFF. Here the CDR3 DNA reads TGTGCCACCAGCAGAGATATCGCAGGGGTTAATGAAAAACTGTTTTTT.

This chain uses TRBV19 with TRBJ2-1; weak D call: TRBD2 (6 bases). From germline, CDR1 is LNHDA and CDR2 SQIVND (reference sequence). The CDR3 totals 14 residues. The V gene lost 3 bases and the J gene lost 0 bases, with 6 bases spanning the gap. The DNA of the CDR3 is TGTGCCAGTAGTATCGGGAGCTCCTACAATGAGCAGTTCTTC. This codes for CASSIGSSYNEQFF.

As concerns this clone: The junction departs from germline at one end; a sequencing error may be responsible. This sequence joins TRBV5-1 and TRBJ1-4, with D unclear. The CDR3 consists of 13 residues. In germline, CDR1 is SGHRS, CDR2 YFSETQ. The CDR3 spells CASRLEPDEKLFF. CDR3 nucleotides: TGCGCCAGCAGGTTGGAGCCGGATGAAAAACTGTTTTTT. The entire variable domain, with the rest obtained from reference TRBV5-1 and TRBJ1-4, is as follows: KAGVTQTPRYLIKTRGQQVTLSCSPISGHRSVSWYQQTPGQGLQFLFEYFSETQRNKGNFPGRFSGRQFSNSRSEMNVSTLELGDSALYLCASRLEPDEKLFFGSGTQLSVL.

DNA for the CDR3: TGTGCCAGCAGCCCTACACGGGGAGACACCGGGGAGCTGTTTTTT. Translating gives CASSPTRGDTGELFF. This chain links TRBV2 with TRBJ2-2, with D possibly matching TRBD2 (5 bases). Per germline, CDR1 SNHLY and CDR2 FYNNEI. The CDR3 is 15 amino acids. V lost 6 bases, J lost 3 bases, and 14 bases lay in between. Full variable domain (outside the CDR3, taken from reference TRBV2 and TRBJ2-2): EPEVTQTPSHQVTQMGQEVILRCVPISNHLYFYWYRQILGQKVEFLVSFYNNEISEKSEIFDDQFSVERPDGSNFTLKIRSTKLEDSAMYFCASSPTRGDTGELFFGEGSRLTVL.

This chain joins TRBV3-1 (or the pseudogene TRBV3-2) and TRBJ1-2; D remains unclear. The V and J ends lost 4 bases and 2 bases respectively, with 11 bases between them. Germline V gene lookup returns CDR1 LGHDT and CDR2 YNNKEL (reference sequence). This CDR3 spans 14 amino acids. The CDR3 nucleotides are TGTGCCAGCAGCCGCGGGAACAGCAACTATGGCTACACCTTC. Translated, it gives CASSRGNSNYGYTF.

The chain has TRBV4-1 and TRBJ1-1, with a tentative D call TRBD1 (5 bases). Germline CDR1 is MGHRA and CDR2 is YSYEKL. V lost 0 bases and J lost 8, with 13 bases in between. The CDR3 has 14 amino acids. CDR3 region: CASSQEIRGREAFF. DNA of the CDR3: TGCGCCAGCAGCCAAGAGATTAGGGGCAGAGAAGCTTTCTTT.

This clone was found once. The J gene is TRBJ1-2, the V gene TRBV6-6; 7 nucleotides agree with TRBD1. The CDR3 totals 12 residues. Trimming at V came to 11 bases and at J to 7 bases, leaving 10 bases not matched to a gene. Germline loops: CDR1 MNHNY, CDR2 SVGAGI (reference sequence). The DNA of the CDR3 is TGTGCCTCCTCCGAGGGGGCGCTTGGCTACACCTTC. Its translation: CASSEGALGYTF.

V gene TRBV11-1 combines with J gene TRBJ2-1; 10 bases line up with TRBD2. The CDR3 runs 14 residues. CDR1 and CDR2 from the germline V gene are SGHAT and FQDESV (reference sequence). The V gene end was trimmed by 4 bases and the J gene end by 8 bases; junction bases not matched to a gene: 5. The CDR3 is CASSWVGTSDEQFF. The CDR3 DNA sequence: TGTGCCAGCAGCTGGGTCGGGACTAGCGATGAGCAGTTCTTC.

The V gene is TRBV28, the J gene TRBJ2-7; 7 bases fit TRBD1. Germline CDR1 MDHEN, CDR2 SYDVKM. V gave up 5 bases and J gave up 3 bases; unmatched junction bases: 4. The CDR3 runs to 13 residues. The CDR3 reads CASSGQADYEQYF. In nucleotides, the CDR3 is TGTGCCAGCAGTGGACAGGCAGACTACGAGCAGTACTTC.

The chain links TRBV5-5 to TRBJ1-4, with 9 bases identical to TRBD1. The junction had 3 bases not matched to a gene; V was cut back by 2 bases and J by 7 bases. Germline assignment: CDR1 SGHKS and CDR2 YYEKEE (reference sequence). The CDR3 runs 14 residues. The CDR3 sequence is CASSFGTGSEKLFF. CDR3 nucleotide sequence: TGTGCCAGCAGCTTCGGGACAGGGTCTGAAAAACTGTTTTTT.

V gene TRBV12-5 combines with J gene TRBJ2-4, with 9 bases identical to TRBD1. J lost 5 bases, V lost 0 bases, and 5 bases had no gene match. This CDR3 has 16 residues. Looked up from germline, CDR1 is LGHNT and CDR2 is FRNRAP. The CDR3 DNA reads as TGTGCTAGTGGTTTGGTTCCGGGACAGGGCCAAAACATTCAGTACTTC. Translation: CASGLVPGQGQNIQYF. The whole variable domain, remainder taken from reference TRBV12-5 and TRBJ2-4, is DARVTQTPRHKVTEMGQEVTMRCQPILGHNTVFWYRQTMMQGLELLAYFRNRAPLDDSGMPKDRFSAEMPDATLATLKIQPSEPRDSAVYFCASGLVPGQGQNIQYFGAGTRLSVL.

The J gene is TRBJ2-2, the V gene TRBV5-1; D is unclear. V lost 1 base to trimming and J lost 9 bases, with 7 bases between them. CDR3 length: 12 amino acids. Germline V gene sequence: CDR1 SGHRS, CDR2 YFSETQ. The CDR3 loop is CASSLSPWELFF. CDR3 sequence (DNA): TGCGCCAGCAGCTTGAGCCCCTGGGAGCTGTTTTTT.